This is a list of T cell receptor beta chains from one sample in a study of cytomegalovirus exposure and HLA in healthy donors. Some clones are missing from TCRdb's copy, which holds only in-frame ones; the method was immunoSEQ multiplex PCR. The profile shows 200,000 or so clones, 88% of them singletons. Sequenced material: PBMCs. These TCRs come from a woman between 18 and 29 years old in good health and CMV-seronegative. Both conserved end residues are part of each CDR3. The D gene is left open where the match is weak. Where a row states a size, it is once, few, many or the class of an expanded clone; other rows omit it.

-,TRBJ2-7,TRBV5-1,TRBD2,TGCGCCAGCAGCTTGCCTCGTCCACTAGCGGGAATAGAGGGTGCTTGGTACGAGCAGTACTTC,CASSLPRPLAGIEGAWYEQYF
-,TRBJ2-4,TRBV4-2,-,TGTGCCAGCAGCCAAGAGGGGGACAACAAAAACATTCAGTACTTC,CASSQEGDNKNIQYF
-,TRBJ2-7,TRBV28,-,TGTGCCAGCAGCCCGAGTAGGGGCAGAGCATACGAGCAGTACTTC,CASSPSRGRAYEQYF
-,TRBJ1-1,TRBV9,-,TGTGCCAGCAGCGTGAAAGCGAACACTGAAGCTTTCTTT,CASSVKANTEAFF
-,TRBJ1-5,TRBV4-1,-,TGCGCCAGCAGCCAAGAACTCCTTCAGCCCCAGCATTTT,CASSQELLQPQHF
-,TRBJ1-5,TRBV6-6,-,TGTGCCAGCAGCAGGACAGCAGATCAGCCCCAGCATTTT,CASSRTADQPQHF
-,TRBJ1-5,TRBV19,TRBD1,TGTGCCAGTAGTCCCAGGACAGGGGGCGCGGGTCAGCCCCAGCATTTT,CASSPRTGGAGQPQHF
-,TRBJ2-7,TRBV9,TRBD2,TGTGCCAGCAGCCGAGGACTAGCGGGATACGAGCAGTACTTC,CASSRGLAGYEQYF
once,TRBJ2-1,TRBV10-3,-,TGTGCCATCAGTGCAGGGCGAGAGTACAATGAGCAGTTCTTC,CAISAGREYNEQFF
-,TRBJ1-2,TRBV4-2,TRBD1,TGTGCCAGCAGCCCCCTAGTACAGGGGGAATACGGCCAGAATCGTTATGGCTACACCTTC,CASSPLVQGEYGQNRYGYTF
once,TRBJ2-6,TRBV27,-,TGTGCCAGCAGTTTGCGGCTGACTGCACGGGAGAGCTCTGGGGCCAACGTCCTGACTTTC,CASSLRLTARESSGANVLTF
-,TRBJ2-3,TRBV13,TRBD1,TGTGCCAGCAGCTCCAGGGGGCTTGGGCAGTATTTT,CASSSRGLGQYF
-,TRBJ2-2,TRBV13,-,TGTGCCAGCAGGTCTAAGTCCGGGGAGCTGTTTTTT,CASRSKSGELFF
once,TRBJ2-5,TRBV27,TRBD1,TGTGCCAGAAGAGACAGGGGGGTGAGGACCCAGTACTTC,CARRDRGVRTQYF
-,TRBJ2-2,TRBV5-1,TRBD2,TGCGCCAGCAGCTCCGGACTAGCGGGAGGCCCCGTCACCGGGGAGCTGTTTTTT,CASSSGLAGGPVTGELFF
-,TRBJ1-1,TRBV4-2,-,TGTGCCAGCAGCCAAGGTCTCTCGACTGAAGCTTTCTTT,CASSQGLSTEAFF
-,TRBJ2-3,TRBV5-1,TRBD2,TGCGCCAGCAGCTTTTCAGGACTAGCGGGTAACACAGATACGCAGTATTTT,CASSFSGLAGNTDTQYF
-,TRBJ1-4,TRBV19,TRBD1,TGTGCCAGTAGTATTTGGACAGGGGTGGATGAAAAACTGTTTTTT,CASSIWTGVDEKLFF
few,TRBJ2-7,TRBV12-2,-,TGTGCAAGTCGCTTCAGGGGGCGCAGTAGCGAGCAGTACTTC,CASRFRGRSSEQYF
-,TRBJ2-1,TRBV27,TRBD2,TGTGCCAGCAGTTTACGGTGGACTAGCGGGAGGAACAATGAGCAGTTCTTC,CASSLRWTSGRNNEQFF
-,TRBJ2-3,TRBV27,-,TGTGCCAGCAGTTGGACGGGACAAAGCACAGATACGCAGTATTTT,CASSWTGQSTDTQYF
-,TRBJ2-1,TRBV4-3,-,TGCGCCAGCAGCCAAGATAGGACACGGATTGGGCAGTTCTTC,CASSQDRTRIGQFF
-,TRBJ2-7,TRBV27,TRBD2,TGTGCCAGCAGTTTATCTGGACTAGGACACTACGAGCAGTACTTC,CASSLSGLGHYEQYF
-,TRBJ2-1,TRBV4-2,-,TGTGCCAGCAGCCAAGACAGGACACCTTACAATGAGCAGTTCTTC,CASSQDRTPYNEQFF
-,TRBJ1-1,TRBV28,-,TGTGCCAGCAGTTCCTCAACCAAAAGGGGAGCTTTCTTT,CASSSSTKRGAFF
few,TRBJ1-2,TRBV5-4,TRBD1,TGTGCCAGCATCACACAGGGGGCGCATGGCTACACCTTC,CASITQGAHGYTF
-,TRBJ2-7,TRBV5-1,-,TGCGCCAGCAGCTTGGTAGGGGGTCTGGACGAGCAGTACTTC,CASSLVGGLDEQYF
-,TRBJ2-3,TRBV5-1,TRBD2,TGCGCCAGCAGCGTGACAGCGGGAGCCTTCACAGATACGCAGTATTTT,CASSVTAGAFTDTQYF
-,TRBJ2-5,TRBV7-3,TRBD2,TGTGCCAGCAGCTTAGGACTAGCGGCTTTCCCCGAAGAGACCCAGTACTTC,CASSLGLAAFPEETQYF
-,TRBJ2-3,TRBV28,TRBD2,TGTGCCAGCAGTCCCCCCGAACCCGGGACTAGCGGGAGAAGCCCAGATACGCAGTATTTT,CASSPPEPGTSGRSPDTQYF
-,TRBJ2-3,TRBV6-4,TRBD2,TGTGCCAGCAGTGCGGGAGGGCCAGATACGCAGTATTTT,CASSAGGPDTQYF
-,TRBJ2-5,TRBV4-1,-,TGCGCCAGCAGCCAAGCCCCCCTCCGCCAGGAGACCCAGTACTTC,CASSQAPLRQETQYF
-,TRBJ1-1,TRBV28,-,TGTGCCAGCAGTTCCCTCGACTGGTCCACTGAAGCTTTCTTT,CASSSLDWSTEAFF
-,TRBJ2-2,TRBV9,TRBD1,TGTGCCAGCAGCCCCGGACAGGGGGGGAACACCGGGGAGCTGTTTTTT,CASSPGQGGNTGELFF
-,TRBJ2-1,TRBV28,TRBD2,TGTGCCAGCAGTTCAACTAGCGCCGGTTCCTACAATGAGCAGTTCTTC,CASSSTSAGSYNEQFF
-,TRBJ1-2,TRBV5-4,-,TGTGCCAGCAGCCACAACAGGGAGAGCTATGGCTACACCTTC,CASSHNRESYGYTF
few,TRBJ2-7,TRBV6-5,TRBD2,TGTGCCAGCAGGTCTAGCGGGAGTAACGAGCAGTACTTC,CASRSSGSNEQYF
-,TRBJ1-1,TRBV19,TRBD1,TGTGCCAGTAGACCGGGACAGGCGACTGAAGCTTTCTTT,CASRPGQATEAFF
-,TRBJ1-1,TRBV30,TRBD1,TGTGCCTGGAGGCCAACGGGACAGAGAATAAACACTGAAGCTTTCTTT,CAWRPTGQRINTEAFF
-,TRBJ2-1,TRBV6-5,TRBD1,TGTGCCAGCAGTTACTTCAAGGGGGCGCACTACAATGAGCAGTTCTTC,CASSYFKGAHYNEQFF
-,TRBJ1-2,TRBV2,-,TGTGCCAGCAGTGTCAGTATCTATGGCTACACCTTC,CASSVSIYGYTF
-,TRBJ1-1,TRBV27,-,TGTGCCAGCAGTTTATCGGGCGGACAGACGAACACTGAAGCTTTCTTT,CASSLSGGQTNTEAFF
-,TRBJ2-2,TRBV7-9,TRBD1,TGTGCCAGCAGCTCACAAGCCGGGACAGGGAGATTGTACACCGGGGAGCTGTTTTTT,CASSSQAGTGRLYTGELFF
-,TRBJ2-3,TRBV30,TRBD2,TGTGCCTGGAGTTTAGCGGGAGGGGCGGATACGCAGTATTTT,CAWSLAGGADTQYF
-,TRBJ1-2,TRBV6-6,TRBD1,TGTGCCAGCAGCTTCAACCGACCCGGGACAGTTCTCGGCTACACCTTC,CASSFNRPGTVLGYTF
few,TRBJ1-2,TRBV7-9,-,TGTGCCAGCAGCTTCGGGGGGCCCTATGGCTACACCTTC,CASSFGGPYGYTF
-,TRBJ2-1,TRBV6-5,-,TGTGCCAGCACGGGGCTCCGCGACAGGAATGAGCAGTTCTTC,CASTGLRDRNEQFF
-,TRBJ1-2,TRBV28,-,TGTGCCAGCAGTTTAGGGGCCCTAGGGAGGAGCTATGGCTACACCTTC,CASSLGALGRSYGYTF
-,TRBJ2-3,TRBV6-1,-,TGTGCCAGCAGCTGGCGACAAAGAATGGTAGATACGCAGTATTTT,CASSWRQRMVDTQYF
-,TRBJ1-3,TRBV28,-,TGTGCCAGCAGGAGTGAGGGAGGCTCTGGAAACACCATATATTTT,CASRSEGGSGNTIYF
-,TRBJ2-7,TRBV27,TRBD2,TGTGCCAGCAGTTTATATAGGACCGGCGGGATCGGGAGGTCCCCGGAGGGGCAGTACTTC,CASSLYRTGGIGRSPEGQYF
few,TRBJ2-3,TRBV6-4,-,TGTGCCAGCAGTCGAGGTGGCGGGAGCACAGATACGCAGTATTTT,CASSRGGGSTDTQYF
once,TRBJ2-7,TRBV7-2,TRBD2,TGTGCCAGCAGCTTAGTTGGGACTAGCGGAAAGCAGTACTTC,CASSLVGTSGKQYF
-,TRBJ1-1,TRBV6-1,-,TGTGCCAGCAACCCCGGACTCAGGTATGAAGCTTTCTTT,CASNPGLRYEAFF